One and the same sample provided the 26 T cell receptor beta chains below, sequenced in a study of T-cell memory formation after mild COVID-19. TCRdb passed the 5' RACE reads through MiXCR, listing each CDR3 protein once. The sample lists a few hundred thousand distinct CDR3 sequences, approximately 19% seen once, with roughly 21% in the top ten. Sequencing was performed on PBMCs or a T cell subset sorted from them (not recorded which). The receptors stem from a man between 18 and 35 years old who had mild COVID-19 (a few samples of this study predate the infection). Cell type and time point are not known.

This clonotype was detected only a few times. CDR3 loop: CSARSSYSNQPQHF. CDR3 nucleotide sequence: TGCAGTGCTAGGTCTAGTTATAGCAATCAGCCCCAGCATTTT. The chain is built from TRBV20-1 and TRBJ1-5; D remains ambiguous. Germline V lookup: CDR1 DFQATT, CDR2 SNEGSKA (reference sequence). V lost 3 bases and J lost 0, with 9 bases in between. The CDR3 length is 14 residues.

The sample holds many counts of this clonotype. The chain joins TRBV24-1 to TRBJ2-1; tentatively, D is TRBD2 (6 bases). The germline V and J ends were trimmed by 2 bases and 2 bases, with 9 bases remaining between them. Germline CDR1 KGHDR, CDR2 SFDVKD. This CDR3 region has 15 residues. The CDR3: CATSDSTRAYNEQFF. The DNA for the CDR3 is TGTGCCACCAGTGATTCGACTAGGGCCTACAATGAGCAGTTCTTC.

This clonotype was counted at least ten times. The chain carries TRBV5-1 and TRBJ2-7, with 7 positions matching TRBD1. The J segment lost 0 bases and the V segment lost 0 bases, leaving 3 bases of the junction unmatched. Germline V gene sequence: CDR1 SGHRS, CDR2 YFSETQ. The CDR3 loop spans 15 amino acids. CDR3 residues: CASSLGDSRSYEQYF. The CDR3 bases are TGCGCCAGCAGCTTGGGGGACAGCCGCTCCTACGAGCAGTACTTC.

The V and J genes are TRBV2 and TRBJ1-6, with a tentative D call TRBD1 (5 bases). Germline V lookup: CDR1 SNHLY, CDR2 FYNNEI. V dropped 8 bases and J dropped 8 bases, with 16 bases sitting between them. The CDR3 spans 14 residues. The CDR3 sequence: CASRGQFGYSPLHF. The CDR3 DNA is TGTGCCAGCCGAGGACAATTTGGATATTCACCCCTCCACTTT.

This clonotype showed up just a few times. One end of the junction does not line up with germline, which may come from a read error. The chain carries TRBV7-7 and TRBJ2-3; D tentatively fits TRBD1 or TRBD2 (6 bases each). From germline, CDR1 is SSHAT and CDR2 FNYEAQ (reference sequence). The length of the CDR3 is 13 residues. The CDR3: CASSSGGLDTQYF. CDR3 bases: TGTGCTAGCAGCAGTGGGGGGCTAGATACGCAGTATTTT.

This clonotype was seen more than once but under ten times. The V gene is TRBV7-9, the J gene TRBJ1-3; TRBD1 might be the D (6 bases). Trimming removed 4 bases from V and 1 base from J, with 8 bases in between. The CDR3 spans 14 residues. Germline V gene sequence: CDR1 SEHNR, CDR2 FQNEAQ (reference sequence). The CDR3 is CASSSGVSGNTIYF. CDR3 nucleotide sequence: TGTGCCAGCAGCTCAGGGGTTTCTGGAAACACCATATATTTT.

This clonotype has only a few counts. The chain joins TRBV14 to TRBJ2-7; D ambiguous. CDR3 length: 15 residues. CDR1 SGHDN and CDR2 FVKESK come from the germline V gene. The germline V and J ends were trimmed by 1 base and 5 bases, with 15 bases remaining between them. The CDR3 here is CASSQARALGHEQYF. CDR3 DNA: TGTGCCAGCAGCCAAGCAAGGGCCCTTGGCCACGAGCAGTACTTC.

The chain joins TRBV4-3 to TRBJ2-7; D call uncertain. Deletions cut 4 bases from V and 1 base from J, with 11 bases between. In germline, CDR1 is LGHNA, CDR2 YSLEER. The CDR3 runs 14 residues. This CDR3 reads CASSRETGSYEQYF. DNA for the CDR3: TGCGCCAGCAGCCGAGAGACGGGTTCCTACGAGCAGTACTTC.

V is TRBV28 and J is TRBJ1-4; D is uncertain. V lost 4 bases and J lost 1, with 7 bases in between. The CDR3 has 14 residues. The germline V gene encodes CDR1 MDHEN and CDR2 SYDVKM. The CDR3 sequence is CASSWAGTNEKLFF. The CDR3, as DNA: TGTGCCAGCAGTTGGGCAGGAACTAATGAAAAACTGTTTTTT.

The gene calls are TRBV11-3 and TRBJ1-3; the D is unclear. Trimming removed 2 bases at V and 0 bases at J, with 23 bases between. The CDR3 totals 20 residues. Germline V CDR1 and CDR2: SGHNT, YENEEA. The CDR3 coding sequence is TGTGCCAGCAGCTTAAGGTTTTCTTCCCGGAGGTCCCTCTCTGGAAACACCATATATTTT. Protein product: CASSLRFSSRRSLSGNTIYF.

This clonotype was seen many times. This rearrangement joins TRBV24-1 to TRBJ1-2, with D perhaps matching TRBD1 (6 bases). The CDR3 is 13 amino acids. Germline V gene lookup returns CDR1 KGHDR and CDR2 SFDVKD. The V end was cut by 3 bases, the J end by 8 bases, with 12 bases between. CDR3 residues: CATSDQQGRGYTF. As DNA, the CDR3 is TGTGCCACCAGTGATCAACAGGGAAGAGGCTACACCTTC.

This clonotype turned up a few times. The CDR3 bases are TGTGCCAGCAGTTACTCGACCGTCGCGGCGGGGGGGCCAGGTTGGAATGAGCAGTTCTTC. Encoded protein: CASSYSTVAAGGPGWNEQFF. The chain has TRBV6-2 or TRBV6-3 and TRBJ2-1; 9 bases are shared with TRBD2. The V segment lost 0 bases and the J segment 7 bases; nucleotides outside the gene matches: 19. The CDR3 is 20 amino acids. Germline V gene data show CDR1 as MNHEY and CDR2 as SVGEGT.

The sample holds many counts of this clonotype. The genes are TRBV12-3 or TRBV12-4 and TRBJ2-7; the D gene could be TRBD1 or TRBD2 (5 bases each). Trimming took off 3 bases at V and 6 bases at J, with 18 bases between the two ends. The CDR3 covers 15 residues. As DNA, the CDR3 is TGTGCCAGCAGTTTCACCGGGGACCCCCGGGCCGAGCAGTACTTC. This codes for CASSFTGDPRAEQYF.

The chain links TRBV5-1 to TRBJ2-2; D possibly corresponds to TRBD1 (6 bases). Looked up from germline, CDR1 is SGHRS and CDR2 is YFSETQ. Trimming stripped 3 bases from V and 2 bases from J, with 14 bases between. The CDR3 is 16 amino acids. CDR3 in amino acids: CASSSQGVGNTGELFF. The CDR3 coding sequence is TGCGCCAGCAGCTCACAGGGTGTCGGAAACACCGGGGAGCTGTTTTTT.

The V and J genes are TRBV12-3 or TRBV12-4 and TRBJ2-2; D is perhaps TRBD1 (6 bases). V lost 6 bases and J 3 bases, leaving 11 bases between the germline ends. The CDR3 is 14 residues long. The CDR3 loop reads CASRETGDTGELFF. DNA of the CDR3: TGTGCCAGCAGGGAGACAGGAGACACCGGGGAGCTGTTTTTT.

This clonotype was counted a few times. The chain combines TRBV2 with TRBJ1-5, with D hard to call. Per germline, CDR1 SNHLY and CDR2 FYNNEI. Trimming removed 8 bases from V and 1 base from J, with 9 bases in between. The CDR3 length is 13 residues. As DNA, the CDR3 is TGTGCCAGCGGTCCGGGGAGCAATCAGCCCCAGCATTTT. It specifies CASGPGSNQPQHF.

This clonotype was counted at least ten times. The chain has TRBV27 and TRBJ1-5; D is perhaps TRBD1 (6 bases). The CDR3 runs to 15 residues. Germline CDR1 is MNHEY and CDR2 is SMNVEV (reference sequence). V was trimmed by 8 bases and J by 6 bases, leaving 20 bases between them. In DNA, the CDR3 is TGTGCCAGCTCCCCACTACAGGGTATTGGTCAGCCCCAGCATTTT. Its translation: CASSPLQGIGQPQHF.

As for this clonotype: Here the CDR3 omits its conserved ending phenylalanine or tryptophan, so a read error is the likely source. This chain uses TRBV6-6 with TRBJ1-2; 11 bases map to TRBD1. The ends lost 8 bases at V and 7 bases at J; junction bases unmatched: 6. The CDR3 runs to 13 residues. Germline CDR1 MNHNY, CDR2 SVGAGI (reference sequence). The CDR3 DNA reads as TGTGCCAGCGGGGGACAGGGGGGCGCTGGCTACACCTTA. It specifies CASGGQGGAGYTL.

The rearrangement links TRBV20-1 to TRBJ2-3; 8 bases agree with TRBD2. The V and J ends lost 6 bases and 2 bases, in that order; junction bases with no gene match: 4. The length of the CDR3 is 13 residues. Germline CDR1 is DFQATT and CDR2 is SNEGSKA (reference sequence). The CDR3 DNA reads as TGCAGTGCAAGGACTAGCTACACAGATACGCAGTATTTT. Translated, it gives CSARTSYTDTQYF.

This chain uses TRBV29-1 with TRBJ2-5, with D uncertain. This CDR3 is 13 amino acids long. The V and J ends lost 3 bases and 2 bases respectively, with 10 bases between them. CDR1 and CDR2 (germline): SQVTM, ANQGSEA. The CDR3 region has the DNA TGCAGCGTTGACGTTTTCGGGCAAGAGACCCAGTACTTC. Protein sequence: CSVDVFGQETQYF.

This chain joins TRBV6-6 and TRBJ2-3; TRBD1 matches at 7 bases. The CDR3 length is 13 residues. V lost 6 bases and J lost 11; bases outside the gene matches: 11. Germline V gives CDR1 MNHNY, CDR2 SVGAGI (reference sequence). The CDR3 protein is CASRRGTEDLQYF. The CDR3 region has the DNA TGTGCCAGCAGACGAGGGACAGAGGACTTGCAGTATTTT.

A few counts support this clonotype. The chain carries TRBV7-2 and TRBJ2-1, with D perhaps matching TRBD2 (5 bases). Germline V CDR1 and CDR2: SGHTA, FQGNSA. The CDR3 length is 14 residues. The germline V and J ends were trimmed by 7 bases and 0 bases, with 10 bases remaining between them. The CDR3 nucleotides read TGTGCCAGCATAAGCGGACCCTCCTACAATGAGCAGTTCTTC. Protein product: CASISGPSYNEQFF.

The genes are TRBV5-4 and TRBJ1-6, with TRBD1 identical over 7 bases. The CDR3 is 14 amino acids. With V trimmed by 4 bases and J by 11 bases, 9 bases remained unmatched. CDR1 is SGHNT and CDR2 is YYREEE in the germline V gene (reference sequence). The CDR3 nucleotides read TGTGCCAGCAGCCCGGGACAGTCTCCCGCACCCCTCCACTTT. Its protein is CASSPGQSPAPLHF.

This clonotype was found many times. The genes are TRBV30 and TRBJ2-3; 8 bases line up with TRBD2. The CDR3 runs to 13 residues. V lost 0 bases and J lost 7; bases outside the gene matches: 3. Germline lookup yields CDR1 GTSNPN and CDR2 SVGIG (reference sequence). The CDR3 loop reads CAWSVGGAYTQYF. The DNA of the CDR3 is TGTGCCTGGAGTGTCGGGGGGGCGTATACGCAGTATTTT.

This clonotype has at least ten counts. The V gene is TRBV12-3 or TRBV12-4, the J gene TRBJ1-2; 10 positions agree with TRBD1. Trimming removed 2 bases from V and 7 bases from J; junction bases left unmatched: 10. The CDR3 totals 16 residues. This chain's CDR3 is CASSLSVVGQGFGYTF. For the CDR3, the DNA is TGTGCCAGCAGTTTATCTGTCGTGGGACAGGGGTTTGGCTACACCTTC.

This clonotype was found many times. The chain uses TRBV5-1 and TRBJ2-2; possible D gene TRBD1, 6 bases. Trimming left V 4 bases short and J 10 bases short, with 20 bases between. The CDR3 sequence is 15 residues long. Germline CDR1 and CDR2: SGHRS and YFSETQ. CDR3 sequence reads: CASSPRGQSRVELFF. CDR3 DNA sequence: TGCGCCAGCAGCCCACGAGGACAGAGCCGGGTGGAGCTGTTTTTT.